These 26 T cell receptor beta chains originate from one sample sequenced in a study of OX40 agonist ivuxolimab in advanced cancers. TCRdb's table, derived via immunoSEQ multiplex PCR, lists solely in-frame clones and lacks some. The sample lists about 110,000 clones; around 93% were seen once. The sample here was CD4+ or CD8+ T cells sorted from blood, taken in a trial of the OX40 agonist ivuxolimab. These receptors were obtained from an adult with an advanced solid tumor such as melanoma, head and neck, liver or kidney cancer.

This clone appeared a single time. The V and J genes are TRBV6-1 and TRBJ2-5, with D perhaps matching TRBD1 (6 bases). The J call may be faulty, since TRBJ2-7 better matches the DNA end. The CDR3 consists of 15 residues. Germline V gene data show CDR1 as MNHNS and CDR2 as SASEGT. This CDR3 reads CASSVEAGTHYEQYF. The CDR3 region has the DNA TGTGCCAGCAGTGTAGAGGCCGGGACACATTACGAGCAGTACTTC.

As DNA, the CDR3 is TGTGCCAGCAGTGCTACTAGCGGGGGGCTTAGCACAGATACGCAGTATTTT. Translation: CASSATSGGLSTDTQYF. The chain has TRBV6-1 and TRBJ2-3; 12 nucleotides align to TRBD2. With V trimmed by 4 bases and J by 0 bases, 5 bases remained unmatched. This CDR3 spans 17 amino acids. Germline V gene lookup returns CDR1 MNHNS and CDR2 SASEGT.

The chain is built from TRBV14 and TRBJ1-2; D remains ambiguous. The CDR3 loop spans 12 amino acids. Deletions cut 5 bases from V and 5 bases from J, with 9 bases between. Germline-derived CDR1 and CDR2 are SGHDN and FVKESK. CDR3 nucleotide sequence: TGTGCCAGCAGCGCAGAAGGGTATGGCTACACCTTC. It specifies CASSAEGYGYTF.

This CDR3 reads CASSFPFGQAGTEAFF. The CDR3 nucleotides read TGTGCCAGCAGTTTCCCGTTTGGACAGGCGGGCACTGAAGCTTTCTTT. The chain recombines TRBV28 with TRBJ1-1; 7 positions match TRBD1. Trimming cost V 3 bases and J 4 bases; bases outside gene matches: 11. CDR1 is MDHEN and CDR2 is SYDVKM in the germline V gene. CDR3 length equals 16 residues.

This sequence joins TRBV28 and TRBJ1-5; D not resolved. The CDR3 consists of 12 residues. V was clipped by 6 bases and J by 6 bases, with 9 bases between them. Germline assignment: CDR1 MDHEN and CDR2 SYDVKM. CDR3 loop: CASRPVGQPQHF. The DNA for the CDR3 is TGTGCCAGCAGGCCGGTGGGTCAGCCCCAGCATTTT.

DNA of the CDR3: TGTGCCAGCAGCTGGGGACTTCCCACAGATACGCAGTATTTT. Its protein product is CASSWGLPTDTQYF. The chain carries TRBV7-9 and TRBJ2-3, with TRBD2 as a possible D gene (6 bases). This CDR3 region has 14 residues. Trimming took 4 bases from V and 2 from J, leaving 10 bases between them. Per germline, CDR1 SEHNR and CDR2 FQNEAQ (reference sequence).

The chain recombines TRBV5-1 with TRBJ1-1; 8 positions agree with TRBD1. Losses at the gene ends were 4 bases for V and 0 bases for J; bases not matched to a gene: 11. The CDR3 runs to 17 residues. CDR1 and CDR2 from the germline V gene are SGHRS and YFSETQ. For the CDR3, the DNA is TGCGCCAGCAGCGCCACACAGGGGACAGGAATGAACACTGAAGCTTTCTTT. As protein: CASSATQGTGMNTEAFF.

The rearrangement uses TRBV30 and TRBJ2-2, with 8 bases identical to TRBD2. Germline CDR1 reads GTSNPN; CDR2 reads SVGIG (reference sequence). Trimming cost V 3 bases and J 8 bases; bases outside gene matches: 5. The CDR3 spans 13 residues. CDR3 sequence: CAWSSSGWGELFF. The CDR3 nucleotides are TGTGCCTGGAGCTCTAGCGGGTGGGGGGAGCTGTTTTTT.

The chain recombines TRBV5-1 with TRBJ2-1; 7 nucleotides match TRBD1. Germline V gene data show CDR1 as SGHRS and CDR2 as YFSETQ. Unmatched junction bases numbered 4, after V lost 0 bases and J lost 4 bases. CDR3 length: 15 residues. CDR3 region: CASSLEGQLYNEQFF. The CDR3, as DNA: TGCGCCAGCAGCTTGGAGGGACAGTTATACAATGAGCAGTTCTTC.

The V call is TRBV30, the J call TRBJ2-5, with a weak D call TRBD2 (7 bases). CDR3 length: 13 amino acids. Germline V gene sequence: CDR1 GTSNPN, CDR2 SVGIG (reference sequence). V shed 0 bases and J shed 5 bases, with 10 bases lying between them. Here the CDR3 reads CAWSVGGGETQYF. CDR3 nucleotides: TGTGCCTGGAGTGTAGGGGGAGGGGAGACCCAGTACTTC.

V gene TRBV19 combines with J gene TRBJ1-1, with D possibly TRBD1 on 6 matching bases. Trimming removed 4 bases at V and 4 bases at J, with 31 bases between. The CDR3 spans 20 residues. Germline CDR1 LNHDA, CDR2 SQIVND (reference sequence). The CDR3 here is CASSTSLLVPPGGRGTEAFF. Here the CDR3 DNA reads TGTGCCAGTAGTACCTCCCTACTAGTACCTCCCGGTGGCAGGGGCACTGAAGCTTTCTTT.

A word on this clone: Germline is not matched at one junction end, which may reflect a read error. Other DNA sequences within the sample encode an identical CDR3. In DNA, the CDR3 is TGTGCCATCAGCCGACAGGGGGGGAACACCGGGGAACTGTTTTTT. Protein: CAISRQGGNTGELFF. The chain carries TRBV10-3 and TRBJ2-2, with TRBD1 matching 9 bases. The CDR3 sequence is 15 residues long. Germline V gives CDR1 ENHRY, CDR2 SYGVKD.

The chain has TRBV7-8 and TRBJ2-7, with D uncertain. Germline V gives CDR1 SGHVS, CDR2 FQNEAQ. The CDR3 has 14 residues. V lost 5 bases, J lost 4 bases, and 15 bases lay in between. The CDR3 here is CASSPGTWDYEQYF. Here the CDR3 DNA reads TGTGCCAGCAGCCCGGGCACATGGGATTACGAGCAGTACTTC.

This clone was recorded once. This chain joins TRBV20-1 and TRBJ2-5, with unresolved D. Germline loops: CDR1 DFQATT, CDR2 SNEGSKA (reference sequence). The CDR3 loop spans 11 amino acids. Trimming left V 3 bases short and J 6 bases short, with 8 bases between. The CDR3 nucleotides are TGCAGTGCTAGTCCGGGCCAGACCCAGTACTTC. The encoded protein is CSASPGQTQYF.

This chain uses TRBV19 with TRBJ1-2; 7 positions agree with TRBD1. Germline lookup yields CDR1 LNHDA and CDR2 SQIVND (reference sequence). This CDR3 is built from 17 residues. V shed 1 base and J 8 bases; nucleotides not matched to a gene: 16. The chain's CDR3 is CASSIAGTVLRERGYTF. In nucleotides, the CDR3 is TGTGCCAGTAGTATAGCGGGGACAGTTCTACGAGAGCGGGGCTACACCTTC. The full variable domain, its missing parts supplied by reference TRBV19 and TRBJ1-2, is DGGITQSPKYLFRKEGQNVTLSCEQNLNHDAMYWYRQDPGQGLRLIYYSQIVNDFQKGDIAEGYSVSREKKESFPLTVTSAQKNPTAFYLCASSIAGTVLRERGYTFGSGTRLTVV.

The chain is built from TRBV19 and TRBJ1-5; 9 nucleotides line up with TRBD1. From germline, CDR1 is LNHDA and CDR2 SQIVND (reference sequence). CDR3 length: 16 residues. Trimming took 5 bases from V and 5 from J; bases not matched to a gene: 10. This CDR3 is CASSQGQGSFDQPQHF. CDR3 in DNA: TGTGCCAGTAGTCAGGGACAGGGATCTTTTGATCAGCCCCAGCATTTT.

The chain links TRBV5-6 to TRBJ1-5; D gene ambiguous. Germline V gene lookup returns CDR1 SGHDT and CDR2 YYEEEE. The CDR3 runs 13 residues. The V and J ends lost 3 bases and 3 bases respectively, with 7 bases between them. CDR3 sequence (DNA): TGTGCCAGCAGCTACCAAGACAATCAGCCCCAGCATTTT. Translating gives CASSYQDNQPQHF.

J is TRBJ1-5 and V is TRBV7-2, with D possibly TRBD1 on 6 matching bases. CDR1 and CDR2 (germline): SGHTA, FQGNSA. The CDR3 consists of 17 residues. Trimming took 1 base from V and 0 from J, leaving 13 bases between them. Here the CDR3 DNA reads TGTGCCAGCAGCTTAGGGGGGCAGCCCCTTAGCAATCAGCCCCAGCATTTT. This gives the protein CASSLGGQPLSNQPQHF.

The rearrangement uses TRBV6-5 and TRBJ2-6, with 7 bases fitting TRBD1. The CDR3 spans 16 residues. CDR1 and CDR2 (germline): MNHEY, SVGAGI. V lost 2 bases, J lost 0 bases, and 1 base stayed unmatched. The CDR3 reads CASSYRQGSGANVLTF. Written as DNA, the CDR3 is TGTGCCAGCAGTTACCGACAGGGCTCTGGGGCCAACGTCCTGACTTTC.

V and J are TRBV9 and TRBJ1-5; maybe TRBD1 (6 bases). The CDR3 consists of 14 residues. CDR1 is SGDLS, CDR2 YYNGEE, per germline. Trimming cost V 0 bases and J 3 bases, with 7 bases left between them. The CDR3 coding sequence is TGTGCCAGCAGCGTAGGACAGGCCAATCAGCCCCAGCATTTT. Its protein product is CASSVGQANQPQHF.

This clone appeared once. The chain employs TRBV11-3 and TRBJ2-7; D uncertain. V was shortened by 1 base and J by 0 bases, with 7 bases between the two germline ends. Looked up from germline, CDR1 is SGHNT and CDR2 is YENEEA. The length of the CDR3 is 14 residues. The CDR3 nucleotides are TGTGCCAGCAGCTTAGTGCGGACCTCCTACGAGCAGTACTTC. Translated, it gives CASSLVRTSYEQYF.

This chain uses TRBV2 with TRBJ2-7; D possibly corresponds to TRBD1 (6 bases). Trimming removed 5 bases from V and 0 bases from J, with 11 bases in between. CDR1 SNHLY and CDR2 FYNNEI come from the germline V gene. The CDR3 spans 14 residues. CDR3 bases: TGTGCCAGCAGTAAGACAGGTATCTCCTACGAGCAGTACTTC. Its translation: CASSKTGISYEQYF.

This clone has just one count. This chain's CDR3 is CASSLSGTGLEKLFF. In nucleotides, the CDR3 is TGTGCCAGCAGCTTGTCCGGCACAGGGCTTGAAAAACTGTTTTTT. This sequence joins TRBV5-4 and TRBJ1-4, with D tentatively TRBD1 (6 bases). V was clipped by 1 base and J by 7 bases, with 14 bases between them. The CDR3 contains 15 residues. The V gene's germline CDR1 is SGHNT and CDR2 YYREEE (reference sequence).

The chain uses TRBV28 and TRBJ2-2; 8 bases match TRBD1. Per germline, CDR1 MDHEN and CDR2 SYDVKM. This CDR3 has 16 amino acids. V was clipped by 6 bases and J by 4 bases; unmatched bases: 10. This chain's CDR3 is CASRLPNRGATGELFF. The CDR3 nucleotides are TGTGCCAGCAGGTTACCTAACAGGGGGGCCACCGGGGAGCTGTTTTTT.

This clone is a singleton in its sample. V gene TRBV10-1 combines with J gene TRBJ2-3; D gene unclear. Germline V CDR1 and CDR2: WNHNN, SYGVQD (reference sequence). This CDR3 has 13 amino acids. Trimming took 3 bases from V and 3 from J, leaving 7 bases between them. CDR3 nucleotides: TGCGCCAGCAGTGATCTAGGAACAGATACGCAGTATTTT. Its protein product is CASSDLGTDTQYF.

The chain has TRBV11-2 and TRBJ2-1; perhaps TRBD1 as D (5 bases). V was clipped by 1 base and J by 8 bases, with 9 bases between them. The CDR3 extends over 13 amino acids. CDR1 is SGHAT, CDR2 FQNNGV, per germline. This CDR3 reads CASSLGQFYEQFF. CDR3 DNA sequence: TGTGCCAGCAGCTTAGGACAGTTCTATGAGCAGTTCTTC.